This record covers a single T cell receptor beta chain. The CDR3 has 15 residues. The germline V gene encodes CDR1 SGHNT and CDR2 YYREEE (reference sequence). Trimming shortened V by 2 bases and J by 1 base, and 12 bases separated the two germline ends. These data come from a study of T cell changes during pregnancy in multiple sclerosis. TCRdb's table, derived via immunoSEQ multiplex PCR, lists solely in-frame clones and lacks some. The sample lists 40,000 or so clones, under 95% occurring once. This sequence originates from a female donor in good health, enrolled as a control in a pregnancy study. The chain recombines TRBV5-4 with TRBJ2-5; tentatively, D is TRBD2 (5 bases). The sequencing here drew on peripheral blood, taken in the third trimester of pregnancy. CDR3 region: CASSFPRAAQETQYF. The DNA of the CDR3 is TGTGCCAGCAGCTTCCCGCGGGCCGCCCAAGAGACCCAGTACTTC.